Listed here is a single TCR beta chain. No antigen is known for it. This record comes from a study of identical twins. Regarding the study as a whole: Out-of-frame alpha sequences shared by twins showed excess low generation probability.

There are 17 residues in the CDR3. V lost 3 bases and J lost 2, with 18 bases in between. The germline V gene encodes CDR1 LGHNA and CDR2 YSLEER. Template switching created a universal primer site, and the cDNA included unique molecular identifiers. Each CDR3 protein gets one entry after TCRdb re-called the 5' RACE reads with MiXCR. The table includes 300,000 or so distinct CDR3 sequences, 8% to 9.5% detected once. The data were also submitted as part of a second study, on yellow fever vaccine responses in identical twins.

The rearrangement uses TRBV4-3 and TRBJ2-3, with D maybe TRBD2 (6 bases). The TCR originated in a woman aged 18-30 years in good health. The specimen sequenced was CD8+ T cells sorted from blood. As DNA, the CDR3 is TGCGCCAGCAGCCAGACGGGACTCCTAGGACCCACAGATACGCAGTATTTT. Its protein is CASSQTGLLGPTDTQYF.